This T cell receptor beta chain is from a study of shared clonotypes between healthy human individuals. Germline V CDR1 and CDR2: KGHSH, LQKENI. The CDR3 is 15 residues long. Concerning this clone itself: Compared with germline, one end of the junction differs, possibly owing to a read error. In the same sample, other DNA sequences code for this CDR3.

The method was immunoSEQ multiplex PCR; TCRdb's version includes in-frame clones alone and lacks a portion of them. The table includes over a million clones, around 97% detected once. The V and J genes are TRBV18 and TRBJ1-1; 7 bases are shared with TRBD1. Sequences were obtained from naive CD4+ T cells sorted from blood. Specified subset: CD45RA+ positively selected. The TCR originated in a man aged 25 to 40 in good health. CDR3 sequence: CASSPGTAGSTEAFF. The CDR3 nucleotides are TGTGCCAGCTCACCAGGGACAGCGGGAAGCACTGAAGCTTTTTTT.